The present T cell receptor beta chain was sequenced within a study of cytomegalovirus exposure and HLA in healthy donors. Looking at the study overall: Unique TCRs numbering approximately 80 million, obtained from HLA-typed donors, made up an early data release.

A note on this clone: What it binds is unknown.

13 Jbeta primers and 60 Vbeta primers were used for the PCR. Repertoires were generated with immunoSEQ multiplex PCR, while TCRdb's copy carries only in-frame clones and drops some. This sample yields approximately 150,000 clones, of which 65% to 80% are seen a single time; more than 3% belongs to the top ten. Study results and caveats: TRBV6-2, TRBV6-3 and other indistinguishable V segments were excluded. Later on, an analysis found that several of the most significant clusters appeared to be linked to common viral pathogens, which included parvovirus B19. Trimming of TCR beta V- and J-genes showed a link, identified in a later analysis, to a missense DCLRE1C variant.

In germline, CDR1 is SNHLY, CDR2 FYNNEI. V was shortened by 7 bases and J by 1 base, with 11 bases between the two germline ends. The CDR3 runs to 14 residues. The J gene is TRBJ1-5, the V gene TRBV2, with unresolved D. The sample was PBMCs. This clonotype was sampled from a male donor in good health and CMV-seronegative. In DNA form, the CDR3 reads TGTGCCAGCAATGGACTTAGGAGCAATCAGCCCCAGCATTTT. Residues: CASNGLRSNQPQHF.